One sample yielded the 21 T cell receptor beta chains listed below, sequenced in a study of cytomegalovirus exposure and HLA in healthy donors. Vbeta (60) and Jbeta (13) primers were used in the PCR. Profiling relied on immunoSEQ multiplex PCR, and the TCRdb table lists in-frame clones only, not all of them. The data show 150,000 to 200,000 clones, 80% to 90% seen once. Sequenced material: PBMCs. These receptors came from a woman between 18 and 29 years old in good health and CMV-seronegative.

The rearrangement links TRBV4-1 to TRBJ1-2; D is perhaps TRBD1 (5 bases). The germline CDR1 and CDR2 sequences are MGHRA and YSYEKL. The CDR3 has 15 amino acids. V gave up 5 bases and J gave up 3 bases, with 16 bases separating them. The CDR3 here is CASSIDSLYDYGYTF. Written as DNA, the CDR3 is TGCGCCAGCAGCATTGACAGCCTCTATGACTATGGCTACACCTTC.

This clone was counted a single time. The chain employs TRBV7-9 and TRBJ2-7; possible D gene TRBD1, 5 bases. V was pared by 3 bases and J by 3 bases, with 12 bases between. Germline V gene lookup returns CDR1 SEHNR and CDR2 FQNEAQ (reference sequence). The CDR3 consists of 14 residues. Here the CDR3 reads CASSFDQGNYEQYF. CDR3 DNA: TGTGCCAGCAGCTTCGATCAGGGAAACTACGAGCAGTACTTC.

The chain uses TRBV6-1 and TRBJ2-7; 10 bases align to TRBD1. The CDR3 is 13 residues long. Losses at the gene ends were 6 bases for V and 4 bases for J; bases not matched to a gene: 3. The germline gives CDR1 MNHNS, CDR2 SASEGT. The CDR3 is CASRGTGDYEQYF. The CDR3 DNA reads TGTGCCAGCAGAGGGACAGGGGATTACGAGCAGTACTTC.

The chain combines TRBV28 with TRBJ1-2; D call uncertain. Deletions cut 3 bases from V and 2 bases from J, with 7 bases between. The CDR3 covers 13 residues. Per the germline V gene, CDR1 is MDHEN and CDR2 is SYDVKM. In nucleotides, the CDR3 is TGTGCCAGCAGTTTTTCGGAGAACTATGGCTACACCTTC. Translating gives CASSFSENYGYTF.

This clone was seen just once. V gene TRBV27 combines with J gene TRBJ2-1, with 16 bases matching TRBD2. Germline CDR1 MNHEY, CDR2 SMNVEV (reference sequence). J lost 7 bases, V lost 7 bases, and 16 bases had no gene match. The CDR3 is made up of 19 amino acids. CDR3 nucleotide sequence: TGTGCCAGCAAGCGTCACGGGACTAGCGGGAGGGCCAGGGTGAATGAGCAGTTCTTC. The encoded protein is CASKRHGTSGRARVNEQFF.

The chain has TRBV7-9 and TRBJ2-1; 8 bases agree with TRBD2. From germline, CDR1 is SEHNR and CDR2 FQNEAQ (reference sequence). The trim removed 5 bases at V and 0 bases at J, leaving 6 bases unmatched. This CDR3 region has 16 residues. DNA for the CDR3: TGTGCCAGCAGCCCAGGACTAGCCGTCTCCTACAATGAGCAGTTCTTC. It translates to CASSPGLAVSYNEQFF.

V usage is TRBV7-4 and J usage is TRBJ1-5, with 7 bases fitting TRBD1. V lost 1 base to trimming and J lost 0 bases; unmatched junction nucleotides: 18. CDR1 is SGHVT and CDR2 is SQSDAQ in the germline V gene. The CDR3 covers 21 residues. The CDR3 DNA is TGTGCCAGCAGCTTAGGAGGGACAGCGAAGGACCTTACCGATAGCAATCAGCCCCAGCATTTT. Its translation: CASSLGGTAKDLTDSNQPQHF. Variable domain in full (rest from reference TRBV7-4 and TRBJ1-5): GAGVSQSPRYKVAKRGRDVALRCDSISGHVTLYWYRQTLGQGSEVLTYSQSDAQRDKSGRPSGRFSAERPERSVSTLKIQRTEQGDSAVYLCASSLGGTAKDLTDSNQPQHFGDGTRLSIL.

This clone has more than one count but fewer than ten. The chain carries TRBV4-1 and TRBJ2-6, with TRBD1 matching 10 bases. With 0 bases clipped from V and 0 bases from J, the junction kept 5 bases outside the gene matches. The CDR3 consists of 19 residues. Germline CDR1 MGHRA, CDR2 YSYEKL. In DNA form, the CDR3 reads TGCGCCAGCAGCCAAGAAAGGGGACAGGGGATCTCTGGGGCCAACGTCCTGACTTTC. It specifies CASSQERGQGISGANVLTF.

CDR3 coding DNA: TGTGCCAGCTCACCCACGGGGACAGGGGGCTACGAGCAGTACTTC. Its translation is CASSPTGTGGYEQYF. V usage is TRBV18 and J usage is TRBJ2-7; 11 bases agree with TRBD1. The germline V gene encodes CDR1 KGHSH and CDR2 LQKENI. The CDR3 spans 15 residues. The V gene end was trimmed by 3 bases and the J gene end by 3 bases; junction bases not matched to a gene: 4. Drawing the rest from reference TRBV18 and TRBJ2-7, the complete variable domain is NAGVMQNPRHLVRRRGQEARLRCSPMKGHSHVYWYRQLPEEGLKFMVYLQKENIIDESGMPKERFSAEFPKEGPSILRIQQVVRGDSAAYFCASSPTGTGGYEQYFGPGTRLTVT.

The rearrangement links TRBV28 to TRBJ1-2; D not certain. This CDR3 spans 13 amino acids. CDR1 is MDHEN, CDR2 SYDVKM, per germline. V shed 6 bases and J shed 1 base, with 9 bases lying between them. This chain's CDR3 is CASSRGDNYGYTF. The CDR3 bases are TGTGCCAGCAGCCGAGGAGATAACTATGGCTACACCTTC.

The chain uses TRBV5-1 and TRBJ2-1; the match to TRBD2 covers 9 bases. The CDR3 totals 15 residues. Germline assignment: CDR1 SGHRS and CDR2 YFSETQ. Germline trimming cut 4 bases from V and 3 bases from J; bases unmatched to any gene: 5. The CDR3 reads CASSSSGSFYNEQFF. The CDR3 nucleotides are TGCGCCAGCAGCAGTAGCGGGAGTTTCTACAATGAGCAGTTCTTC.

J is TRBJ2-1 and V is TRBV27; tentative D call: TRBD2 (6 bases). With 2 bases removed from V and 0 bases from J, the gap between germline ends came to 8 bases. CDR3 length equals 15 residues. Germline V lookup: CDR1 MNHEY, CDR2 SMNVEV (reference sequence). The CDR3 coding sequence is TGTGCCAGCAGTTTAGACGGGAGCTCCTACAATGAGCAGTTCTTC. Its translation: CASSLDGSSYNEQFF.

V gene TRBV2 combines with J gene TRBJ2-4; tentative D call: TRBD1 (5 bases). Germline-derived CDR1 and CDR2 are SNHLY and FYNNEI. Trimming removed 4 bases at V and 4 bases at J, with 17 bases between. This CDR3 region has 16 residues. The DNA for the CDR3 is TGTGCCAGCAGTGTGGGGCAGGGATCGCGAAAAAACATTCAGTACTTC. It codes for CASSVGQGSRKNIQYF.

The chain joins TRBV15 to TRBJ1-4; maybe TRBD1 (5 bases). Germline values: CDR1 LNHNV, CDR2 YYDKDF (reference sequence). V was shortened by 0 bases and J by 5 bases, with 13 bases between the two germline ends. CDR3 length equals 16 residues. Written as DNA, the CDR3 is TGTGCCACCAGCAGAGACTTGGACACCCCGAATGAAAAACTGTTTTTT. As protein: CATSRDLDTPNEKLFF.

The V and J genes are TRBV5-4 and TRBJ2-7, with TRBD1 matching over 7 bases. CDR3 length: 11 residues. V trimming: 7 bases; J trimming: 11 bases; junction bases outside the gene matches: 9. The V gene's germline CDR1 is SGHNT and CDR2 YYREEE (reference sequence). CDR3 sequence: CASGDRDHEYF. For the CDR3, the DNA is TGTGCCAGCGGCGACAGGGATCACGAGTACTTC.

The gene calls are TRBV4-2 and TRBJ1-2; D may be TRBD1 (6 bases). This CDR3 contains 15 residues. Germline lookup yields CDR1 LGHNA and CDR2 YNFKEQ. Trimming pared 0 bases from V and 2 bases from J, leaving 10 bases between. This CDR3 is CASSQEGARNYGYTF. CDR3 nucleotide sequence: TGTGCCAGCAGCCAAGAGGGGGCGCGGAACTATGGCTACACCTTC.

V and J are TRBV6-1 and TRBJ1-2; D is unclear. Trimming removed 0 bases at V and 4 bases at J, with 12 bases between. This CDR3 region has 15 residues. Looked up from germline, CDR1 is MNHNS and CDR2 is SASEGT. CDR3 residues: CASSEARGPGYGYTF. CDR3 sequence (DNA): TGTGCCAGCAGTGAAGCGCGAGGGCCAGGCTATGGCTACACCTTC.

Here the CDR3 DNA reads TGTGCCAGCAGTTACGGAACAGGACAAGAGACCCAGTACTTC. It translates to CASSYGTGQETQYF. The V call is TRBV6-6, the J call TRBJ2-5; a possible D gene is TRBD1 (5 bases). The CDR3 has 14 residues. Germline V CDR1 and CDR2: MNHNY, SVGAGI (reference sequence). Deletions cut 2 bases from V and 2 bases from J, with 9 bases between.

V is TRBV4-1 and J is TRBJ2-5; TRBD1 matches at 7 bases. The tail of the sequence fits TRBJ2-7 better, so the J call may be wrong. The CDR3 totals 18 residues. Germline CDR1 and CDR2: MGHRA and YSYEKL. As DNA, the CDR3 is TGCGCCAGCAGCCAATCCCTTTCCGGGACAGATCTTTCCTACGAGCAGTACTTC. It is translated as CASSQSLSGTDLSYEQYF.

The chain recombines TRBV5-8 with TRBJ2-7, with 8 bases identical to TRBD1. J was trimmed by 6 bases and V by 0 bases; bases with no gene match: 5. Germline-derived CDR1 and CDR2 are SGHTS and YDEGEE. The CDR3 runs 14 residues. CDR3 coding DNA: TGTGCCAGCAGCTTGGTGACAGGGGATATCGAGCAGTACTTC. Translation gives CASSLVTGDIEQYF.

This rearrangement joins TRBV6-6 to TRBJ2-7; 7 bases match TRBD1. The CDR3 spans 14 residues. CDR1 and CDR2 (germline): MNHNY, SVGAGI (reference sequence). The junction had 7 bases not matched to a gene; V was cut back by 2 bases and J by 6 bases. The CDR3 bases are TGTGCCAGCAGTTACGCGGACAGGAATCGCGAGCAGTACTTC. Translation gives CASSYADRNREQYF.